Following are 24 T cell receptor beta chains from one sample sequenced in a study of cytomegalovirus exposure and HLA in healthy donors. Primers for the PCR totalled 60 Vbeta and 13 Jbeta. Assay: immunoSEQ multiplex PCR; the TCRdb copy retains only in-frame clones and omits some. The repertoire holds 75,000 to 100,000 clones, 55% to 80% seen once, with roughly 4% in the top ten. Source material: PBMCs. All receptors derive from a man in his forties or fifties in good health and CMV-seronegative.

The chain couples TRBV7-2 to TRBJ1-2, with 8 bases aligning to TRBD1. J was trimmed by 8 bases and V by 6 bases; bases with no gene match: 14. Germline loops: CDR1 SGHTA, CDR2 FQGNSA. There are 15 residues in the CDR3. The CDR3 region is CASRPGGQGLGGYTF. CDR3 coding DNA: TGTGCCAGCAGACCAGGAGGACAGGGCCTAGGCGGCTACACCTTC.

This rearrangement joins TRBV5-1 to TRBJ2-3; perhaps TRBD1 as D (7 bases). The V end lost 4 bases, the J end lost 1 base, and 16 bases lay between the germline ends. This CDR3 has 16 residues. Germline assignment: CDR1 SGHRS and CDR2 YFSETQ. The CDR3 loop reads CASSAQGGGGTDTQYF. The CDR3 DNA sequence: TGCGCCAGCAGCGCCCAGGGGGGCGGGGGCACAGATACGCAGTATTTT. The variable domain in full, with the rest retrieved from reference TRBV5-1 and TRBJ2-3, is KAGVTQTPRYLIKTRGQQVTLSCSPISGHRSVSWYQQTPGQGLQFLFEYFSETQRNKGNFPGRFSGRQFSNSRSEMNVSTLELGDSALYLCASSAQGGGGTDTQYFGPGTRLTVL.

This clone came up a few times. The J gene is TRBJ2-7, the V gene TRBV2; 7 bases agree with TRBD2. Germline CDR1 and CDR2: SNHLY and FYNNEI. The CDR3 length is 14 residues. V lost 6 bases, J lost 2 bases, and 7 bases stayed unmatched. The CDR3: CASSVGGMTYEQYF. CDR3 nucleotides: TGTGCCAGCAGCGTGGGGGGGATGACCTACGAGCAGTACTTC.

The rearrangement uses TRBV28 and TRBJ2-2; unclear D gene. Germline CDR1 MDHEN, CDR2 SYDVKM. The CDR3 consists of 13 residues. V was clipped by 2 bases and J by 4 bases, with 5 bases between them. CDR3 protein: CASSLPGTGELFF. As DNA, the CDR3 is TGTGCCAGCAGTTTACCAGGCACCGGGGAGCTGTTTTTT.

The CDR3 here is CASSFGTGNNQPQHF. The DNA for the CDR3 is TGCGCCAGCAGCTTCGGGACAGGGAACAATCAGCCCCAGCATTTT. The chain employs TRBV5-1 and TRBJ1-5, with 9 bases lining up with TRBD1. Trimming cost V 2 bases and J 3 bases; bases outside gene matches: 3. CDR3 length: 15 residues. Germline V gene sequence: CDR1 SGHRS, CDR2 YFSETQ.

As for this clone: Its ends do not fully match the called genes, so a read error is possible. In DNA, the CDR3 is TGTGCCATCAGCTCCGGCGGGGGGGCGACGTTTCGTGAGCAGTTCTTC. Translation gives CAISSGGGATFREQFF. The chain uses TRBV5-4 and TRBJ2-1; 9 bases line up with TRBD2. Germline CDR1 and CDR2: SGHNT and YYREEE (reference sequence). The CDR3 totals 16 residues. Full variable domain (missing parts from reference TRBV5-4 and TRBJ2-1): ETGVTQSPTHLIKTRGQQVTLRCSSQSGHNTVSWYQQALGQGPQFIFQYYREEENGRGNFPPRFSGLQFPNYSSELNVNALELDDSALYLCAISSGGGATFREQFFGPGTRLTVL.

The CDR3 bases are TGTGCCAGCAGCGAGACAGGGCGGAACCCACCCCTCCACTTT. This translates into CASSETGRNPPLHF. The chain has TRBV6-1 and TRBJ1-6, with 7 bases fitting TRBD1. The germline gives CDR1 MNHNS, CDR2 SASEGT. There are 14 residues in the CDR3. V was pared by 6 bases and J by 11 bases, with 10 bases of the junction left unmatched.

V usage is TRBV6-5 and J usage is TRBJ2-7, with a tentative D call TRBD2 (5 bases). Germline loops: CDR1 MNHEY, CDR2 SVGAGI. This CDR3 has 13 amino acids. With 7 bases removed from V and 1 base from J, the gap between germline ends came to 11 bases. This CDR3 reads CASKPEGSYEQYF. The CDR3 bases are TGTGCCAGCAAACCCGAGGGTTCCTACGAGCAGTACTTC.

The chain joins TRBV4-2 to TRBJ1-6; D gene ambiguous. Per germline, CDR1 LGHNA and CDR2 YNFKEQ. The V and J ends lost 4 bases and 7 bases respectively, with 5 bases between them. This CDR3 has 12 residues. The DNA of the CDR3 is TGTGCCAGCAGCCTCCAAAATTCACCCCTCCACTTT. Translated, it gives CASSLQNSPLHF.

This sequence joins TRBV19 and TRBJ1-5, with D perhaps matching TRBD1 (6 bases). This CDR3 contains 13 residues. V dropped 6 bases and J dropped 7 bases, with 13 bases sitting between them. Germline V gene data show CDR1 as LNHDA and CDR2 as SQIVND (reference sequence). CDR3 sequence reads: CASSLTGTQPQHF. The CDR3 DNA sequence: TGTGCCAGTAGCCTTACAGGGACCCAGCCCCAGCATTTT.

The V and J genes are TRBV4-3 and TRBJ1-2, with D uncertain. Germline V gives CDR1 LGHNA, CDR2 YSLEER. The CDR3 is 15 amino acids. The V gene lost 1 base and the J gene lost 3 bases, with 12 bases spanning the gap. The CDR3 bases are TGCGCCAGCAGCCAAGTAGTGACACTGGACTATGGCTACACCTTC. It codes for CASSQVVTLDYGYTF.

The chain is built from TRBV15 and TRBJ1-2; 7 bases align to TRBD1. Per germline, CDR1 LNHNV and CDR2 YYDKDF (reference sequence). The CDR3 sequence is 14 residues long. V shed 0 bases, J shed 5 bases, and the junction held 3 bases outside the gene matches. The CDR3 region is CATSREGGGYGYTF. The CDR3 coding sequence is TGTGCCACCAGCAGAGAAGGGGGCGGATATGGCTACACCTTC.

This clone has only a few counts. This chain links TRBV5-4 with TRBJ1-6; unclear D gene. V was trimmed by 4 bases and J by 4 bases, leaving 21 bases between them. The germline gives CDR1 SGHNT, CDR2 YYREEE (reference sequence). There are 18 residues in the CDR3. The CDR3, as DNA: TGTGCCAGCAGCCCCGGAGGGTACCAGAAGGAATATAATTCACCCCTCCACTTT. Translating it yields CASSPGGYQKEYNSPLHF.

This clone was detected ten times or more. The CDR3 nucleotides read TGTGCCAGCAGTTCCCCCTTCGGGGGACAGGGGAAGTACGAGCAGTACTTC. It is translated as CASSSPFGGQGKYEQYF. The rearrangement links TRBV27 to TRBJ2-7; TRBD1 matches at 10 bases. The CDR3 contains 17 residues. After removal of 4 bases from V and 4 bases from J, the junction contained 13 bases not matched to a gene. Germline assignment: CDR1 MNHEY and CDR2 SMNVEV (reference sequence).

V gene TRBV2 combines with J gene TRBJ2-5; D might be TRBD2 (6 bases). Germline V gene data show CDR1 as SNHLY and CDR2 as FYNNEI. This CDR3 spans 14 amino acids. Trimming shortened V by 2 bases and J by 5 bases, and 12 bases separated the two germline ends. The CDR3 DNA reads TGTGCCAGCAGTGAAACACTAGCAGTGGAGACCCAGTACTTC. It specifies CASSETLAVETQYF.

The J gene is TRBJ1-4, the V gene TRBV7-3, with D uncertain. Germline values: CDR1 SGHTA, CDR2 FQGTGA. CDR3 length: 15 residues. V lost 5 bases and J lost 0, with 10 bases in between. The CDR3 nucleotides are TGTGCCAGCAGCACTCGGAGGACAACTAATGAAAAACTGTTTTTT. Amino acids: CASSTRRTTNEKLFF.

The chain has TRBV5-1 and TRBJ1-1, with D perhaps matching TRBD1 (5 bases). V lost 4 bases and J 1 base, leaving 14 bases between the germline ends. Looked up from germline, CDR1 is SGHRS and CDR2 is YFSETQ. The CDR3 contains 15 residues. The CDR3 bases are TGCGCCAGCAGCCCACTGGGGGGAGGGAACACTGAAGCTTTCTTT. Translation gives CASSPLGGGNTEAFF. Filled out from reference TRBV5-1 and TRBJ1-1, the complete variable domain reads KAGVTQTPRYLIKTRGQQVTLSCSPISGHRSVSWYQQTPGQGLQFLFEYFSETQRNKGNFPGRFSGRQFSNSRSEMNVSTLELGDSALYLCASSPLGGGNTEAFFGQGTRLTVV.

This clone appeared once. CDR3 DNA sequence: TGTGCCATCAGCGGAGAGCCTTTCTACGAGCAGTACTTC. It yields the protein CAISGEPFYEQYF. This sequence joins TRBV10-3 and TRBJ2-7; D unresolved. Germline assignment: CDR1 ENHRY and CDR2 SYGVKD. V lost 6 bases to trimming and J lost 3 bases, with 12 bases between them. The CDR3 runs 13 residues.

CDR3 bases: TGCGCCAGCAGCCAAGAACTCCGGGGGGTGGCGGGGACGGGGTATGGCTACACCTTC. The encoded protein is CASSQELRGVAGTGYGYTF. The gene calls are TRBV4-1 and TRBJ1-2; perhaps TRBD1 as D (5 bases). The germline CDR1 and CDR2 sequences are MGHRA and YSYEKL. Trimming shortened V by 0 bases and J by 5 bases, and 25 bases separated the two germline ends. The CDR3 length is 19 residues.

The chain uses TRBV6-6 and TRBJ1-2; TRBD1 agrees at 9 bases. The germline V gene has CDR1 MNHNY and CDR2 SVGAGI (reference sequence). This CDR3 contains 13 residues. With V trimmed by 6 bases and J by 8 bases, 7 bases remained unmatched. The CDR3 loop is CASRSQGAGGYTF. The CDR3 DNA reads as TGTGCCAGCAGATCACAGGGGGCGGGCGGCTACACCTTC.

In this sample, this clone turned up a few times. The genes are TRBV5-4 and TRBJ1-5, with D perhaps TRBD1 (6 bases). V gave up 2 bases and J gave up 5 bases, with 11 bases separating them. The CDR3 runs 14 residues. Germline loops: CDR1 SGHNT, CDR2 YYREEE (reference sequence). Here the CDR3 reads CASSLQGGDQPQHF. DNA for the CDR3: TGTGCCAGCAGCTTACAGGGTGGTGATCAGCCCCAGCATTTT.

V gene TRBV7-9 combines with J gene TRBJ2-1, with a possible D match to TRBD2 (7 bases). Germline V gene sequence: CDR1 SEHNR, CDR2 FQNEAQ (reference sequence). The length of the CDR3 is 15 residues. V dropped 5 bases and J dropped 7 bases, with 18 bases sitting between them. The CDR3 is CASSLRLGGPNEQFF. The CDR3 coding sequence is TGTGCCAGCAGCCTTAGATTGGGGGGGCCTAATGAGCAGTTCTTC.

V usage is TRBV19 and J usage is TRBJ1-1, with TRBD1 as a possible D gene (5 bases). The V and J ends lost 1 base and 4 bases respectively, with 13 bases between them. CDR3 length: 15 amino acids. Germline V gene lookup returns CDR1 LNHDA and CDR2 SQIVND (reference sequence). The chain's CDR3 is CASSIGGGLTTEAFF. In DNA, the CDR3 is TGTGCCAGTAGTATAGGGGGGGGTCTTACCACTGAAGCTTTCTTT.

This chain links TRBV18 with TRBJ2-5, with D possibly matching TRBD2 (6 bases). V was clipped by 2 bases and J by 4 bases, with 11 bases between them. This CDR3 is 14 amino acids long. Germline V gene sequence: CDR1 KGHSH, CDR2 LQKENI. For the CDR3, the DNA is TGTGCCAGCTCACCAGGGGGGATGACAGAGACCCAGTACTTC. Encoded protein: CASSPGGMTETQYF.